This TCR beta chain came from a study of T cell changes during pregnancy in multiple sclerosis. Libraries were prepared by immunoSEQ multiplex PCR; TCRdb keeps only in-frame clonotypes and omits some of them. The sample includes under 80,000 clones, roughly 92% seen only once; the top ten take approximately 1.4%. Specimen: peripheral blood, collected in the second trimester of pregnancy. The clonotype was recovered from a female donor with multiple sclerosis, enrolled in a pregnancy study.

The CDR3 nucleotides read TGTGCCAGCAGTCATAATACAGGGGGCGCTGAAAAACTGTTTTTT. It is translated as CASSHNTGGAEKLFF. The chain combines TRBV9 with TRBJ1-4, with 9 bases fitting TRBD1. With V trimmed by 5 bases and J by 7 bases, 9 bases remained unmatched. The CDR3 loop spans 15 amino acids. Germline loops: CDR1 SGDLS, CDR2 YYNGEE.